This is a list of T cell receptor beta chains from one sample in a study of early T cells in non-severe SARS-CoV-2 infection. TCRdb analysed the 5' RACE reads with MiXCR anew, one entry per CDR3 protein. The table records tens of thousands of distinct CDR3 sequences, approximately 12% of them present only once. The sample consisted of whole blood. Every receptor here comes from an adult who was a healthcare worker with PCR-confirmed SARS-CoV-2 infection or an uninfected control (not recorded which). The CDR3 runs from the conserved cysteine through the conserved F or W. The D gene is left open where the match is weak. Part of the rows lack a size; the others show once, few, many or a class for expanded clones.

>TRBD2|TRBJ2-3|17|once|TRBV20-1
CSAILAGGPLSTDTQYF
TGCAGTGCTATACTAGCGGGAGGGCCCCTTAGCACAGATACGCAGTATTTT
>NA|TRBJ2-7|15|many|TRBV5-1
CASSLGLGGAYEQYF
TGCGCCAGCAGCTTGGGATTAGGGGGGGCCTACGAGCAGTACTTC
>TRBD1|TRBJ2-7|13|many|TRBV20-1
CSARGQVSYEQYF
TGCAGTGCTAGGGGACAGGTCTCCTACGAGCAGTACTTC
>NA|TRBJ1-5|13|many|TRBV12-3/TRBV12-4
CASSDSESQPQHF
TGTGCCAGCAGCGACAGCGAGAGTCAGCCCCAGCATTTT
>NA|TRBJ2-7|13|many|TRBV6-1
CASSAGQIYEQYF
TGTGCCAGCAGTGCTGGACAGATCTACGAGCAGTACTTC
>NA|TRBJ1-6|15|many|TRBV4-1
CASRDGENWNSPLHF
TGCGCCAGCAGAGATGGAGAAAATTGGAATTCACCCCTCCACTTT
>NA|TRBJ1-4|12|many|TRBV29-1
CSGGTWGEKLFF
TGCAGCGGCGGGACATGGGGTGAAAAACTGTTTTTT
>NA|TRBJ1-2|12|many|TRBV29-1
CSVEGFAPGYTF
TGCAGCGTTGAGGGGTTCGCGCCCGGCTACACCTTC
>TRBD2|TRBJ2-2|18|many|TRBV15
CATSRAARGGSNTGELFF
TGTGCCACCAGCAGAGCTGCGCGGGGGGGCTCGAACACCGGGGAGCTGTTTTTT
>TRBD2|TRBJ2-1|16|many|TRBV7-6
CANSLMTSGGDNEQFF
TGTGCCAACAGCCTCATGACTAGCGGGGGGGACAATGAGCAGTTCTTC
>NA|TRBJ1-2|13|many|TRBV5-4
CASSSGGPYGYTF
TGTGCCAGCAGCTCGGGGGGACCGTATGGCTACACCTTC
>TRBD2|TRBJ2-5|14|many|TRBV20-1
CSAAPGLLQETQYF
TGCAGTGCTGCACCGGGACTACTACAAGAGACCCAGTACTTC
>NA|TRBJ2-7|15|few|TRBV9
CASSVGQVSSYEQYF
TGTGCCAGCAGCGTAGGTCAGGTTAGCTCCTACGAGCAGTACTTC
>NA|TRBJ2-3|15|many|TRBV28
CASSLAPPSTDTQYF
TGTGCCAGCAGTTTAGCACCCCCTAGCACAGATACGCAGTATTTT
>NA|TRBJ2-1|14|many|TRBV20-1
CSARDPHLLLSSWF
TGCAGTGCTAGAGACCCTCATCTGTTACTGAGCAGTTGGTTC
>NA|TRBJ2-2|14|many|TRBV19
CVRGATTNTGELFF
TGTGTCAGGGGGGCTACCACGAACACCGGGGAGCTGTTTTTT
>NA|TRBJ2-6|14|many|TRBV28
CASRPGGDPNVLTF
TGTGCCAGCAGACCGGGTGGAGACCCCAACGTCCTGACTTTC
>NA|TRBJ2-7|16|many|TRBV20-1
CSASPWGAGSFYEQYF
TGCAGTGCTAGCCCGTGGGGGGCGGGGAGTTTCTACGAGCAGTACTTC
>TRBD1|TRBJ2-5|14|many|TRBV13
CASSFYRGEETQYF
TGTGCCAGCAGCTTCTACAGGGGAGAGGAGACCCAGTACTTC
>TRBD2|TRBJ2-7|17|many|TRBV5-4
CASSPGLAGGPSYEQYF
TGTGCCAGCAGCCCCGGACTAGCGGGAGGGCCATCCTACGAGCAGTACTTC
>TRBD1|TRBJ1-1|16|many|TRBV15
CATSRGTGGDGTEAFF
TGTGCCACCAGCAGGGGAACAGGGGGTGACGGCACTGAAGCTTTCTTT
>NA|TRBJ2-1|13|NA|TRBV29-1
CSVGAAGLGEQFF
TGCAGCGTTGGGGCGGCAGGGCTCGGTGAGCAGTTCTTC
>NA|TRBJ2-5|12|NA|TRBV28
CASSNRGSTQYF
TGTGCCAGCAGTAATAGGGGGAGCACCCAGTACTTC
>NA|TRBJ2-1|15|many|TRBV6-4
CASSEGRQGYNEQFF
TGTGCCAGCAGTGAAGGCCGACAAGGGTACAATGAGCAGTTCTTC
>TRBD1|TRBJ1-5|13|many|TRBV7-9
CASSPGGGQPQHF
TGTGCCAGCAGCCCAGGGGGAGGTCAGCCCCAGCATTTT
>NA|TRBJ1-6|19|many|TRBV7-2
CASSLSAFEGAEDNSPLHF
TGTGCCAGCAGCTTATCGGCATTCGAAGGGGCCGAGGATAATTCACCCCTCCACTTT
>TRBD1|TRBJ2-1|18|many|TRBV6-6
CASSRPGQGVPSYNEQFF
TGTGCCAGCAGTCGGCCGGGACAGGGAGTTCCCTCCTACAATGAGCAGTTCTTC
>NA|TRBJ1-2|13|many|TRBV18
CASSTLGGVGYTF
TGTGCCAGCTCAACACTGGGGGGCGTTGGCTACACCTTC
>TRBD2|TRBJ2-3|15|few|TRBV20-1
CSAQTTSALTDTQYF
TGCAGTGCTCAAACGACTAGCGCCCTCACAGATACGCAGTATTTT
>NA|TRBJ2-7|13|many|TRBV19
CASRGEIPYEQYF
TGTGCCAGTAGAGGGGAGATACCCTACGAGCAGTACTTC
>TRBD1|TRBJ2-1|16|many|TRBV28
CASRQGTGRSHNEQFF
TGTGCCAGCAGACAAGGGACAGGGCGCTCCCACAATGAGCAGTTCTTC
>NA|TRBJ1-2|13|NA|TRBV18
CASSAGQFYGYTF
TGTGCCAGCTCAGCAGGACAGTTCTATGGCTACACCTTC
>NA|TRBJ1-1|12|many|TRBV6-1
CASSRGNTEAFF
TGTGCCAGCAGCAGAGGGAACACTGAAGCTTTCTTT
>NA|TRBJ1-1|13|many|TRBV20-1
CSARHLGLTEAFF
TGCAGTGCTAGACACCTGGGACTCACTGAAGCTTTCTTT
>TRBD2|TRBJ2-7|14|many|TRBV3-1
CASSQGLAGGKQYF
TGTGCCAGCAGCCAAGGATTAGCGGGAGGAAAGCAGTACTTC
>NA|TRBJ1-3|13|many|TRBV29-1
CSVAEQAGNTIYF
TGCAGCGTTGCCGAGCAGGCAGGAAACACCATATATTTT
>NA|TRBJ2-7|12|NA|TRBV6-6
CASSSVPYEQYF
TGTGCCAGCAGTTCAGTCCCGTACGAGCAGTACTTC
>TRBD1|TRBJ1-1|14|many|TRBV7-9
CASSFTGGSTEAFF
TGTGCCAGCAGCTTTACAGGGGGCTCCACTGAAGCTTTCTTT
>NA|TRBJ2-7|12|many|TRBV19
CASSMSSSEQYF
TGTGCCAGTAGTATGTCCAGCAGCGAGCAGTACTTC
>NA|TRBJ2-4|15|NA|TRBV5-5
CASSFFLSGQNIQYF
TGTGCCAGCAGCTTCTTCCTTTCAGGGCAAAACATTCAGTACTTC
>NA|TRBJ1-2|14|many|TRBV29-1
CSVEMEGANYGYTF
TGCAGCGTTGAAATGGAGGGGGCTAACTATGGCTACACCTTC
>NA|TRBJ2-5|13|many|TRBV11-2
CASSLLALETQYF
TGTGCCAGCAGCTTACTAGCATTGGAGACCCAGTACTTC
>NA|TRBJ2-3|16|many|TRBV27
CASSFLVAAPTDTQYF
TGTGCCAGCAGTTTTCTGGTAGCGGCGCCGACAGATACGCAGTATTTT
>TRBD1|TRBJ1-2|17|many|TRBV7-9
CASTTPRTGAINYGYTF
TGTGCCAGCACCACTCCTAGGACAGGGGCGATCAACTATGGCTACACCTTC
>TRBD1|TRBJ2-1|18|NA|TRBV6-2/TRBV6-3
CASSYPGQGGSSYNEQFF
TGTGCCAGCAGTTACCCGGGACAGGGAGGGAGTTCCTACAATGAGCAGTTCTTC
>TRBD2|TRBJ2-7|16|NA|TRBV13
CASSPLAGAVTGEQYF
TGTGCCAGCAGCCCCTTAGCGGGGGCCGTGACAGGCGAGCAGTACTTC
>NA|TRBJ2-2|16|NA|TRBV9
CASSEHQDRATGELFF
TGTGCCAGCAGCGAACACCAAGACAGAGCAACCGGGGAGCTGTTTTTT
>TRBD2|TRBJ2-5|15|NA|TRBV3-1
CASSPWTSGEETQYF
TGTGCCAGCAGCCCTTGGACTAGCGGGGAAGAGACCCAGTACTTC
>NA|TRBJ2-1|13|many|TRBV29-1
CSVRGRFRNEQFF
TGCAGCGTAAGGGGGAGATTTCGCAATGAGCAGTTCTTC
>TRBD2|TRBJ2-3|15|many|TRBV20-1
CSASQTSGGTDTQYF
TGCAGTGCTTCGCAGACTAGCGGGGGCACAGATACGCAGTATTTT
>NA|TRBJ2-7|15|many|TRBV4-3
CASSQDHDTTYEQYF
TGCGCCAGCAGCCAAGATCACGACACTACCTACGAGCAGTACTTC
>TRBD1|TRBJ2-1|14|many|TRBV28
CASSFRTGSNEQFF
TGTGCCAGCAGTTTTCGGACAGGGAGTAATGAGCAGTTCTTC
>NA|TRBJ2-3|12|many|TRBV28
CASSRATATQYF
TGTGCCAGCAGCAGAGCAACAGCTACGCAGTATTTT
>TRBD1|TRBJ1-6|16|many|TRBV28
CASRSPGTAYNSPLHF
TGTGCCAGCAGATCACCCGGGACAGCATATAATTCACCCCTCCACTTT
>NA|TRBJ2-1|14|many|TRBV3-1
CASSQGSYGNEQFF
TGTGCCAGCAGCCAAGGCTCCTACGGTAATGAGCAGTTCTTC